The TCR beta chain under discussion was sequenced for a study of cytomegalovirus exposure and HLA in healthy donors. Regarding the study as a whole: Researchers reported in a later analysis that a missense DCLRE1C variant was tied to TCR beta V- and J-gene trimming. The authors later found TCR association rates varying by HLA locus, with DRB1 most and HLA-C fewest.

This clone was found once. Its antigen is not known. Both 60 Vbeta primers and 13 Jbeta primers went into the PCR. Only in-frame clones appear in the TCRdb table, and some are missing; sequencing was by immunoSEQ multiplex PCR. Of approximately 160,000 clones listed, around 72% are singletons. CDR3 length equals 17 residues. Looked up from germline, CDR1 is LNHDA and CDR2 is SQIVND (reference sequence). V trimming: 6 bases; J trimming: 0 bases; junction bases outside the gene matches: 9. Sequenced sample: PBMCs. This chain joins TRBV19 and TRBJ2-2; 8 nucleotides agree with TRBD1. This receptor was taken from a woman in her thirties or forties in good health and CMV-seropositive. CDR3 coding DNA: TGTGCCAGTAGCCTCACAGGGGGGCGGTCGAACACCGGGGAGCTGTTTTTT. It specifies CASSLTGGRSNTGELFF.